The 28 T cell receptor beta chains reported below all come from one sample, sequenced in a study of T cells after yellow fever vaccination. MiXCR was run by TCRdb on the 5' RACE reads, yielding one entry per CDR3 protein. The repertoire holds about 120,000 distinct CDR3 sequences, with roughly 15% as singletons. The material sequenced was CD8+ T cells sorted from PBMCs, taken 5 days after the yellow fever booster vaccination. The receptor source for this set is a man aged 18 to 29 who received the YFV17D yellow fever vaccine.

The chain recombines TRBV14 with TRBJ2-2; TRBD2 matches 7 bases. The CDR3 contains 15 residues. The junction had 7 bases not matched to a gene; V was cut back by 3 bases and J by 6 bases. Germline CDR1 SGHDN, CDR2 FVKESK. CDR3 in amino acids: CASSHHSGRAGELFF. CDR3 DNA sequence: TGTGCCAGCAGCCACCACTCTGGGAGGGCCGGGGAGCTGTTTTTT.

V gene TRBV27 combines with J gene TRBJ1-4; D remains unclear. The V gene's germline CDR1 is MNHEY and CDR2 SMNVEV (reference sequence). The CDR3 has 13 residues. Trimming removed 5 bases at V and 7 bases at J, with 11 bases between. For the CDR3, the DNA is TGTGCCAGCAGTCCCCTGTCAGCTGAAAAACTGTTTTTT. Its protein is CASSPLSAEKLFF.

In DNA, the CDR3 is TGTGCCAGCAGCTCGTACCAGGGGGCGGCCGGGGAGCTGTTTTTT. This codes for CASSSYQGAAGELFF. The chain has TRBV11-2 and TRBJ2-2, with 8 bases identical to TRBD1. This CDR3 contains 15 residues. CDR1 and CDR2 from the germline V gene are SGHAT and FQNNGV. The J segment lost 6 bases and the V segment lost 4 bases, leaving 7 bases of the junction unmatched. The whole variable domain, remainder taken from reference TRBV11-2 and TRBJ2-2, is EAGVAQSPRYKIIEKRQSVAFWCNPISGHATLYWYQQILGQGPKLLIQFQNNGVVDDSQLPKDRFSAERLKGVDSTLKIQPAKLEDSAVYLCASSSYQGAAGELFFGEGSRLTVL.

The chain joins TRBV12-3 or TRBV12-4 to TRBJ2-5; a possible D gene is TRBD1 (6 bases). This CDR3 is 12 amino acids long. The V end lost 0 bases, the J end lost 7 bases, and 6 bases lay between the germline ends. CDR3: CASSLAGGTQYF. DNA for the CDR3: TGTGCCAGCAGTTTAGCAGGGGGGACCCAGTACTTC.

The genes are TRBV6-5 and TRBJ2-1; D is perhaps TRBD1 or TRBD2 (5 bases each). V was pared by 7 bases and J by 9 bases, with 13 bases between. The germline gives CDR1 MNHEY, CDR2 SVGAGI. CDR3 length: 12 residues. The CDR3 region is CASTRGGFEQFF. Here the CDR3 DNA reads TGTGCCAGCACAAGGGGCGGGTTTGAGCAGTTCTTC.

This clonotype was seen a few times. The chain uses TRBV30 and TRBJ2-3, with a tentative D call TRBD2 (6 bases). This CDR3 region has 15 residues. V shed 2 bases and J shed 1 base, with 13 bases lying between them. Germline CDR1 GTSNPN, CDR2 SVGIG (reference sequence). CDR3 sequence reads: CAWSIPWGGTDTQYF. The CDR3 DNA sequence: TGTGCCTGGAGTATTCCTTGGGGGGGCACAGATACGCAGTATTTT.

This chain uses TRBV18 with TRBJ2-3; D possibly corresponds to TRBD2 (7 bases). The germline gives CDR1 KGHSH, CDR2 LQKENI. V was pared by 5 bases and J by 1 base, with 16 bases between. The CDR3 runs to 16 residues. The CDR3 sequence: CASSAVGGLGTDTQYF. The DNA for the CDR3 is TGTGCCAGCTCAGCGGTCGGGGGGCTCGGCACAGATACGCAGTATTTT.

This clonotype was seen once. The chain is built from TRBV4-1 and TRBJ2-1; the D gene is possibly TRBD2 (6 bases). Germline V gives CDR1 MGHRA, CDR2 YSYEKL. Trimming took off 4 bases at V and 9 bases at J, with 16 bases between the two ends. This CDR3 region has 14 residues. CDR3 nucleotides: TGCGCCAGCAGCCCTCGGGCCGAGGGAGGTGAGCAGTTCTTC. Its protein is CASSPRAEGGEQFF.

The chain uses TRBV7-3 and TRBJ2-1, with TRBD2 matching over 9 bases. Per the germline V gene, CDR1 is SGHTA and CDR2 is FQGTGA. The CDR3 covers 17 residues. V dropped 2 bases and J dropped 4; count of bases not matched to a gene: 9. CDR3 sequence: CASSLGPSGEIYNEQFF. CDR3 nucleotides: TGTGCCAGCAGCTTAGGTCCTAGCGGGGAGATTTACAATGAGCAGTTCTTC.

The chain links TRBV19 to TRBJ2-3; D not certain. Germline CDR1 is LNHDA and CDR2 is SQIVND (reference sequence). The ends were cut back, 1 base at V and 4 bases at J, with 6 bases in the middle. The CDR3 contains 13 residues. The CDR3 sequence is CASSIAAADTQYF. The CDR3 DNA reads TGTGCCAGTAGTATAGCTGCAGCAGATACGCAGTATTTT.

The chain couples TRBV7-8 to TRBJ1-2; no reliable D call. Germline V gene data show CDR1 as SGHVS and CDR2 as FQNEAQ. Trimming stripped 2 bases from V and 6 bases from J, with 13 bases between. The CDR3 runs 14 residues. The CDR3 DNA follows: TGTGCCAGCAGCTTAAATCCGGGGTGGGATGGCTACACCTTC. Translation gives CASSLNPGWDGYTF.

This chain connects TRBV6-1 to TRBJ2-3, with TRBD1 matching 11 bases. Losses at the gene ends were 2 bases for V and 3 bases for J; bases not matched to a gene: 1. Looked up from germline, CDR1 is MNHNS and CDR2 is SASEGT. The CDR3 runs 15 residues. CDR3 in amino acids: CASSERDRGTDTQYF. CDR3 sequence (DNA): TGTGCCAGCAGTGAAAGGGACAGGGGGACAGATACGCAGTATTTT.

The chain recombines TRBV2 with TRBJ1-2; 7 bases match TRBD1. The germline gives CDR1 SNHLY, CDR2 FYNNEI. CDR3 length: 13 amino acids. V dropped 6 bases and J dropped 4; count of bases not matched to a gene: 5. CDR3 sequence (DNA): TGTGCCAGCAGGGGGACAGAGGGCTATGGCTACACCTTC. It yields the protein CASRGTEGYGYTF.

The sample holds a few counts of this clonotype. J is TRBJ2-4 and V is TRBV20-1; no clear D gene. The V end was cut by 5 bases, the J end by 8 bases, with 16 bases between. CDR1 is DFQATT and CDR2 is SNEGSKA in the germline V gene (reference sequence). This CDR3 is built from 13 residues. The CDR3: CSAGRFESYIQYF. The CDR3 region has the DNA TGCAGTGCTGGAAGGTTCGAGTCTTACATTCAGTACTTC.

The rearrangement links TRBV4-1 to TRBJ2-5, with D possibly matching TRBD1 (7 bases). The CDR3 runs 16 residues. Trimming pared 1 base from V and 4 bases from J, leaving 16 bases between. Germline loops: CDR1 MGHRA, CDR2 YSYEKL. Written as DNA, the CDR3 is TGCGCCAGCAGCCAAGGGGCAGGGGGGCTGGGAGAGACCCAGTACTTC. Translating gives CASSQGAGGLGETQYF.

Only a few counts were recorded for this clonotype. The chain uses TRBV29-1 and TRBJ2-1; 7 bases fit TRBD2. The J segment lost 2 bases and the V segment lost 0 bases, leaving 4 bases of the junction unmatched. The CDR3 runs 15 residues. The germline V gene has CDR1 SQVTM and CDR2 ANQGSEA. DNA for the CDR3: TGCAGCGTTGAAGAACTAGCGAGACCCTACAATGAGCAGTTCTTC. This encodes CSVEELARPYNEQFF.

By sample share, this clonotype is medium-sized (0.01 to 0.1%). V is TRBV20-1 and J is TRBJ2-7, with 7 bases fitting TRBD2. CDR1 DFQATT and CDR2 SNEGSKA come from the germline V gene (reference sequence). The CDR3 is made up of 14 amino acids. The V segment lost 3 bases and the J segment 0 bases; nucleotides outside the gene matches: 5. CDR3 sequence reads: CSARSSGDSYEQYF. The DNA of the CDR3 is TGCAGTGCTAGGTCGAGCGGGGACTCCTACGAGCAGTACTTC.

The table lists this clonotype with many counts. The chain recombines TRBV10-3 with TRBJ2-7, with D unresolved. The CDR3 has 14 amino acids. CDR1 is ENHRY and CDR2 is SYGVKD in the germline V gene. V lost 4 bases and J lost 2, with 12 bases in between. As DNA, the CDR3 is TGTGCCATCAGTGGAATCGTAACCCCCTACGAGCAGTACTTC. Its protein is CAISGIVTPYEQYF.

The chain is built from TRBV20-1 and TRBJ1-4, with D possibly TRBD1 on 6 matching bases. The CDR3 extends over 14 amino acids. Germline loops: CDR1 DFQATT, CDR2 SNEGSKA (reference sequence). V was pared by 5 bases and J by 4 bases, with 14 bases between. CDR3 residues: CSAVDRTVNEKLFF. The DNA of the CDR3 is TGCAGTGCTGTTGACAGGACCGTTAATGAAAAACTGTTTTTT.

The J gene is TRBJ2-5, the V gene TRBV14, with a possible D match to TRBD1 (7 bases). Germline V gene data show CDR1 as SGHDN and CDR2 as FVKESK. The CDR3 totals 15 residues. V dropped 3 bases and J dropped 6 bases, with 17 bases sitting between them. This chain's CDR3 is CASSQEGALAKTQYF. CDR3 nucleotides: TGTGCCAGCAGCCAGGAGGGGGCATTGGCGAAGACCCAGTACTTC.

This chain links TRBV7-9 with TRBJ1-2, with TRBD1 identical over 7 bases. The V segment lost 5 bases and the J segment 0 bases; nucleotides outside the gene matches: 9. Germline CDR1 SEHNR, CDR2 FQNEAQ (reference sequence). The CDR3 spans 16 residues. CDR3 DNA: TGTGCCAGCAGCCTCCTATCAGGGGGGACTAACTATGGCTACACCTTC. Its protein is CASSLLSGGTNYGYTF.

V gene TRBV15 combines with J gene TRBJ2-3; tentatively, D is TRBD1 or TRBD2 (5 bases each). There are 13 residues in the CDR3. The ends were cut back, 2 bases at V and 11 bases at J, with 14 bases in the middle. Germline-derived CDR1 and CDR2 are LNHNV and YYDKDF (reference sequence). This CDR3 is CATSRSRDHRQYF. CDR3 nucleotides: TGTGCCACCAGCAGATCTAGGGACCATCGGCAGTATTTT. Full variable domain (remainder filled in from reference TRBV15 and TRBJ2-3): DAMVIQNPRYQVTQFGKPVTLSCSQTLNHNVMYWYQQKSSQAPKLLFHYYDKDFNNEADTPDNFQSRRPNTSFCFLDIRSPGLGDTAMYLCATSRSRDHRQYFGPGTRLTVL.

The chain carries TRBV3-1 and TRBJ2-7; D unresolved. The CDR3 totals 15 residues. Germline V CDR1 and CDR2: LGHDT, YNNKEL (reference sequence). V lost 5 bases and J 1 base, leaving 15 bases between the germline ends. Written as DNA, the CDR3 is TGTGCCAGCAGCTTTCGACATGGACCGTCCTACGAGCAGTACGTC. Protein: CASSFRHGPSYEQYV.

This clonotype has a handful of counts. J is TRBJ2-1 and V is TRBV13; D call uncertain. V lost 3 bases, J lost 9 bases, and 15 bases lay in between. This CDR3 region has 14 residues. Per germline, CDR1 PRHDT and CDR2 FYEKMQ (reference sequence). The CDR3: CASSFNRAGGEQFF. The CDR3 bases are TGTGCCAGCAGCTTCAACCGGGCTGGCGGTGAGCAGTTCTTC. Complete variable domain (other parts from reference TRBV13 and TRBJ2-1): AAGVIQSPRHLIKEKRETATLKCYPIPRHDTVYWYQQGPGQDPQFLISFYEKMQSDKGSIPDRFSAQQFSDYHSELNMSSLELGDSALYFCASSFNRAGGEQFFGPGTRLTVL.

This clonotype was observed a handful of times. The V gene is TRBV19, the J gene TRBJ2-3; 10 bases match TRBD1. Germline lookup yields CDR1 LNHDA and CDR2 SQIVND (reference sequence). With V trimmed by 1 base and J by 4 bases, 2 bases remained unmatched. CDR3 length: 15 residues. The chain's CDR3 is CASSIAGQGPDTQYF. In DNA, the CDR3 is TGTGCCAGTAGTATAGCGGGACAGGGGCCAGATACGCAGTATTTT.

The J gene is TRBJ2-3, the V gene TRBV5-1; D not certain. With 2 bases removed from V and 1 base from J, the gap between germline ends came to 11 bases. CDR3 length equals 15 residues. Germline assignment: CDR1 SGHRS and CDR2 YFSETQ. CDR3 loop: CASSFREWGTDTQYF. The CDR3 nucleotides are TGCGCCAGCAGCTTTAGAGAATGGGGCACAGATACGCAGTATTTT. Full variable domain (rest looked up from reference TRBV5-1 and TRBJ2-3): KAGVTQTPRYLIKTRGQQVTLSCSPISGHRSVSWYQQTPGQGLQFLFEYFSETQRNKGNFPGRFSGRQFSNSRSEMNVSTLELGDSALYLCASSFREWGTDTQYFGPGTRLTVL.

V is TRBV2 and J is TRBJ1-1; D perhaps matches TRBD1 (6 bases). The V gene lost 6 bases and the J gene lost 1 base, with 9 bases spanning the gap. The CDR3 spans 13 residues. Germline V gene lookup returns CDR1 SNHLY and CDR2 FYNNEI. CDR3 DNA: TGTGCCAGCAGGGGGGACACGAACACTGAAGCTTTCTTT. It specifies CASRGDTNTEAFF.

This chain links TRBV13 with TRBJ2-3; D might be TRBD2 (5 bases). V gave up 5 bases and J gave up 6 bases, with 9 bases separating them. Germline V gene sequence: CDR1 PRHDT, CDR2 FYEKMQ (reference sequence). This CDR3 region has 12 residues. The CDR3 DNA reads TGTGCCAGCAGCCAACTAGTTGATACGCAGTATTTT. Its translation: CASSQLVDTQYF. Combining the CDR3 with reference TRBV13 and TRBJ2-3 gives the whole variable domain AAGVIQSPRHLIKEKRETATLKCYPIPRHDTVYWYQQGPGQDPQFLISFYEKMQSDKGSIPDRFSAQQFSDYHSELNMSSLELGDSALYFCASSQLVDTQYFGPGTRLTVL.